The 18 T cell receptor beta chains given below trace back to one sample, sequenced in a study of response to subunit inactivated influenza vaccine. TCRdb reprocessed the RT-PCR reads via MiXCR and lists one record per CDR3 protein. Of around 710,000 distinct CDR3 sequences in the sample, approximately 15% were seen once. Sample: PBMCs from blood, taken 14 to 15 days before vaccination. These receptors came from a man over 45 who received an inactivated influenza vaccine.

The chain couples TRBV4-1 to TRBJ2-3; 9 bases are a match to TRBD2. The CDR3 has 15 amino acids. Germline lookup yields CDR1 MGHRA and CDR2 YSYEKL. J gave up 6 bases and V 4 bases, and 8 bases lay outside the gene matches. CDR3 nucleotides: TGCGCCAGCAGCCCCCTGGGACTAGCTGCGGATACGCAGTATTTT. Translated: CASSPLGLAADTQYF.

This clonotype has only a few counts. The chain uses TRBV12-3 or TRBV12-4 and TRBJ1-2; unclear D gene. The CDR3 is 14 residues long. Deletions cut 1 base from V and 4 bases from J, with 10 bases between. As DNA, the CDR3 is TGTGCCAGCAGTTTAGTAAACAGTTTCTATGGCTACACCTTC. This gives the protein CASSLVNSFYGYTF.

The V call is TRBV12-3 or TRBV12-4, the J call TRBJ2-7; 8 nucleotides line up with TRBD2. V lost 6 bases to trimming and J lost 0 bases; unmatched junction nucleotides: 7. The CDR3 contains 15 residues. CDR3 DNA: TGTGCCAGCAGCAGTAGCGGGGCGAACTCCTACGAGCAGTACTTC. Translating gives CASSSSGANSYEQYF.

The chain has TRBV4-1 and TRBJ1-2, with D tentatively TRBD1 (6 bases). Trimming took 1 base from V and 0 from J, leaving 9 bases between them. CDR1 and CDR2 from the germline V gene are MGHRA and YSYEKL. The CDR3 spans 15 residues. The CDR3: CASSQGGLANYGYTF. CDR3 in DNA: TGCGCCAGCAGCCAAGGGGGGCTTGCTAACTATGGCTACACCTTC.

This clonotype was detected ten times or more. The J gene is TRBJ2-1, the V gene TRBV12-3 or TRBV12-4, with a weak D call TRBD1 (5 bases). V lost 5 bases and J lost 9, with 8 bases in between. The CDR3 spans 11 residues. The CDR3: CASSPGFEQFF. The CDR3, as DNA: TGTGCCAGCAGTCCAGGGTTTGAGCAGTTCTTC.

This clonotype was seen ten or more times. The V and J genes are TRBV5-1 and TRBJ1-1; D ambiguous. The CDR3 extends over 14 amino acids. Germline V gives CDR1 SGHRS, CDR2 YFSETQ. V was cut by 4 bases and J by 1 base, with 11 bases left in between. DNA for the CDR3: TGCGCCAGCAGCCCGGGTGGTCAGAACACTGAAGCTTTCTTT. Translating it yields CASSPGGQNTEAFF.

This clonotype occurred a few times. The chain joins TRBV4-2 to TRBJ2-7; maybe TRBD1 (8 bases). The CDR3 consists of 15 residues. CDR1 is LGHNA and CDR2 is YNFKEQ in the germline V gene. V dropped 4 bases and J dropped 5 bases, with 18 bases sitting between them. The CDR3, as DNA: TGTGCCAGCAGCCTATCGGACAGGGACTACAACGAGCAGTACTTC. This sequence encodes CASSLSDRDYNEQYF.

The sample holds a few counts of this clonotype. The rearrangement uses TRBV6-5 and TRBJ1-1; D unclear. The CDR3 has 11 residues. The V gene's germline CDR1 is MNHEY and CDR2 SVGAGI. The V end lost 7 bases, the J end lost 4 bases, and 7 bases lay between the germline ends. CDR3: CASTKGTEAFF. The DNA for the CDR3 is TGTGCCAGCACAAAGGGCACTGAAGCTTTCTTT.

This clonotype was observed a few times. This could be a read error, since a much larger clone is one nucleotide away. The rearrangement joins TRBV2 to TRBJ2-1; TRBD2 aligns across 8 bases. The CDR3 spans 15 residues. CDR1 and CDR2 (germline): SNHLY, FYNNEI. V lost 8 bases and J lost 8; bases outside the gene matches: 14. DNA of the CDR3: TGTGCCAGCTCTCCTAGCGGGCTCGCTATCCATGAGCAGTTCTTC. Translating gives CASSPSGLAIHEQFF.

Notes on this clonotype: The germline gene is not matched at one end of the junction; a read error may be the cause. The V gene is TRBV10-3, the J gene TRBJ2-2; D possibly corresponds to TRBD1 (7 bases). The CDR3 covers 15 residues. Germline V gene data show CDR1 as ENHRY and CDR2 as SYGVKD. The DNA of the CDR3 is TGTGCCATCAAACCACAGGGGACTGACACCGGGGTGCTGTTTTTT. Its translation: CAIKPQGTDTGVLFF.

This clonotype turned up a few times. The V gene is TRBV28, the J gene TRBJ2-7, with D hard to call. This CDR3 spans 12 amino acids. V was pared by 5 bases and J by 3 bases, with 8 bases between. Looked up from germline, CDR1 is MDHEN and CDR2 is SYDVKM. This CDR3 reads CASSQLNYEQYF. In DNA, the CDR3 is TGTGCCAGCAGTCAACTGAACTACGAGCAGTACTTC.

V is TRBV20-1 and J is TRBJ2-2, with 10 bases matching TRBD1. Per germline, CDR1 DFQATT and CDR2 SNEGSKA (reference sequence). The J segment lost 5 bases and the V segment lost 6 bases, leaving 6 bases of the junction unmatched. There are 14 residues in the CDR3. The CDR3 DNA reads TGCAGTGCGACCGACAGGGGGCTGACCGGGGAGCTGTTTTTT. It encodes CSATDRGLTGELFF.

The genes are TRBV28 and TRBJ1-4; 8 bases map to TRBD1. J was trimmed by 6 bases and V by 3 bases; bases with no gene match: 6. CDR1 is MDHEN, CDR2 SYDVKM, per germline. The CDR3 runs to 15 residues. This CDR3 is CASSFLDRVDEKLFF. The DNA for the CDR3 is TGTGCCAGCAGTTTTCTGGACAGGGTAGATGAAAAACTGTTTTTT.

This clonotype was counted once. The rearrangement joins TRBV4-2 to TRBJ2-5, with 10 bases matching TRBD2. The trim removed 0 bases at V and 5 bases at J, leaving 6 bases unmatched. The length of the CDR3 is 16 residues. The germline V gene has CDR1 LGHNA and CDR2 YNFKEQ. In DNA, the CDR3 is TGTGCCAGCAGCCAAGAGCTAGCGGGAGTTGGGGAGACCCAGTACTTC. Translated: CASSQELAGVGETQYF.

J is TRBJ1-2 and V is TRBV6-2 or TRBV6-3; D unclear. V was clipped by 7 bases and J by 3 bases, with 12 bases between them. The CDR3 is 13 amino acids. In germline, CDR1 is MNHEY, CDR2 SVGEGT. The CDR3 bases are TGTGCCAGCAAAGGGTCCGGGGACTATGGCTACACCTTC. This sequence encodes CASKGSGDYGYTF.

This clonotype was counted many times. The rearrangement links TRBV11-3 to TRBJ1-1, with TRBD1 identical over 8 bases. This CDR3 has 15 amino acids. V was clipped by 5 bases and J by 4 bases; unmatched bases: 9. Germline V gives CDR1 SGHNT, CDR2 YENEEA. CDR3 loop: CASSVGQGGSTEAFF. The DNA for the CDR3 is TGTGCCAGCAGCGTCGGACAGGGAGGGTCCACTGAAGCTTTCTTT.

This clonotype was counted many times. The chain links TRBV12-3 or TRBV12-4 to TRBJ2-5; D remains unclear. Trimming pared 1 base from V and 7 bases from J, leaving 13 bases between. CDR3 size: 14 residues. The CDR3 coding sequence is TGTGCCAGCAGTTTAGGTGGCCGACCGGGGACCCAGTACTTC. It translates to CASSLGGRPGTQYF.

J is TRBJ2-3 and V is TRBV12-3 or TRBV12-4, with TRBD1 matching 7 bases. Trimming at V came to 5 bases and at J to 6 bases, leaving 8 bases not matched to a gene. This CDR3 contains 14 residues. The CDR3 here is CASSPTGTRDTQYF. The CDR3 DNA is TGTGCCAGCAGTCCGACAGGGACCCGGGATACGCAGTATTTT.